The rows below give T cell receptor beta chains drawn from one sample of a study of OX40 agonist ivuxolimab in advanced cancers. Sequencing was performed with immunoSEQ multiplex PCR; in TCRdb, only in-frame clones are kept and a portion is missing. This sample has 50,000 to 65,000 clones, with around 82% found just once. The sequencing here drew on CD4+ or CD8+ T cells sorted from blood, taken in a trial of the OX40 agonist ivuxolimab. The receptors come from an adult with an advanced solid tumor such as melanoma, head and neck, liver or kidney cancer. Both conserved end residues are part of each CDR3. D genes are given only for firm matches. Clone size is stated in some rows and not others, as once, few, many or a class when expanded.

J,D,size,V,DNA,CDR3
TRBJ1-2,NA,NA,TRBV27,TGTGCCAGCAGCAGGTTGGGGGGGGTGGATGGCTACACCTTC,CASSRLGGVDGYTF
TRBJ1-2,NA,NA,TRBV7-2,TGTGCCAGCAGCCCGGGGCACCTCAACTATGGCTACACCTTC,CASSPGHLNYGYTF
TRBJ2-2,TRBD1,once,TRBV11-2,TGTGCCAGCAGCCACAGGGGGCGAAGTGCCGGGGAGCTGTTTTTT,CASSHRGRSAGELFF
TRBJ1-2,NA,NA,TRBV11-1,TGTGCCAGCAGCCCCCTACTCTATGGCTACACCTTC,CASSPLLYGYTF
TRBJ2-1,TRBD1,NA,TRBV6-5,TGTGCCAGCAGCCAGACAGGGCTCTCCTACAATGAGCAGTTCTTC,CASSQTGLSYNEQFF
TRBJ1-5,NA,NA,TRBV30,TGTGCCTGGAGTACTCAGGGGAATCAGCCCCAGCATTTT,CAWSTQGNQPQHF
TRBJ2-2,NA,NA,TRBV10-3,TGTGCCATCACTTTCTCCAGGGAATCCGGGGAGCTGTTTTTT,CAITFSRESGELFF
TRBJ2-2,NA,NA,TRBV11-3,TGTGCCAGCAGCTTAGATCCCAAGGGGTTCCACACCGGGGAGCTGTTTTTT,CASSLDPKGFHTGELFF
TRBJ1-2,NA,few,TRBV30,TGTGCCTGGAGTGTACAGCAAACCTATGGCTACACCTTC,CAWSVQQTYGYTF
TRBJ2-5,NA,NA,TRBV12-5,TGTGCTAGTGGTTTGCAGGGGGGGGAGACCCAGTACTTC,CASGLQGGETQYF
TRBJ2-1,NA,NA,TRBV5-1,TGCGCCAGCAGACGGGACCGCTCCTACAATGAGCAGTTCTTC,CASRRDRSYNEQFF
TRBJ2-7,TRBD2,NA,TRBV4-2,TGTGCCAGCAGCTCAGGACTAGCAGAGACCTACGAGCAGTACTTC,CASSSGLAETYEQYF
TRBJ2-2,TRBD1,NA,TRBV9,TGTGCCAGCAGCGCGGGACAGGGGGCCCTGAACACCGGGGAGCTGTTTTTT,CASSAGQGALNTGELFF
TRBJ1-2,NA,NA,TRBV7-9,TGTGCCAGCAGCCCGGGTCTTACTCCCAACTATGGCTACACCTTC,CASSPGLTPNYGYTF
TRBJ1-1,NA,NA,TRBV11-2,TGTGCCAGCATGGCCCAGAACACTGAAGCTTTCTTT,CASMAQNTEAFF
TRBJ1-3,NA,NA,TRBV6-1,TGTGCCAGCAGTGAAATAGAAGGAAACACCATATATTTT,CASSEIEGNTIYF
TRBJ1-5,NA,NA,TRBV4-1,TGCGCCAGCAGCCAAGATGGGGGGGATAGCAATCAGCCCCAGCATTTT,CASSQDGGDSNQPQHF
TRBJ1-3,NA,few,TRBV10-3,TGTGCCATCAGTGAGGCGGGGTCTGGAAACACCATATATTTT,CAISEAGSGNTIYF
TRBJ1-4,TRBD1,NA,TRBV4-3,TGCGCCAGCAGCCAAGATGGCGGACAGGGGTATGGTGAAAAACTGTTTTTT,CASSQDGGQGYGEKLFF
TRBJ1-5,NA,NA,TRBV7-2,TGTGCCAGCAGCTTATTAGGTCCCAATCAGCCCCAGCATTTT,CASSLLGPNQPQHF
TRBJ2-1,TRBD1,NA,TRBV5-1,TGCGCCAGCAGCCTCCGGACAGGGGGCAATGAGCAGTTCTTC,CASSLRTGGNEQFF
TRBJ1-5,NA,NA,TRBV12-2,TGTGCAAGTCGGTTAGGGGAGGGCGCCAGGGTGAGCAATCAGCCCCAGCATTTT,CASRLGEGARVSNQPQHF
TRBJ2-7,NA,NA,TRBV7-2,TGTGCCAGCAGCCAGGGGATACTACCCTACGAGCAGTACTTC,CASSQGILPYEQYF
TRBJ2-7,NA,NA,TRBV5-6,TGTGCCAGCAGCTTCATGGCCGGGAGCTACGAGCAGTACTTC,CASSFMAGSYEQYF
TRBJ2-3,NA,NA,TRBV27,TGTGCCAGCGGGGTCCTTGTGGACGCTACGCAGTATTTT,CASGVLVDATQYF
TRBJ1-1,NA,NA,TRBV29-1,TGCAGCGTTGAAGTATGGGGTAAGTGGAACACTGAAGCTTTCTTT,CSVEVWGKWNTEAFF
TRBJ1-5,NA,NA,TRBV19,TGTGCCAGTAGTATCTCAGGCCGGGGGAGGGCCTTGACGGCCCAGCATTTT,CASSISGRGRALTAQHF